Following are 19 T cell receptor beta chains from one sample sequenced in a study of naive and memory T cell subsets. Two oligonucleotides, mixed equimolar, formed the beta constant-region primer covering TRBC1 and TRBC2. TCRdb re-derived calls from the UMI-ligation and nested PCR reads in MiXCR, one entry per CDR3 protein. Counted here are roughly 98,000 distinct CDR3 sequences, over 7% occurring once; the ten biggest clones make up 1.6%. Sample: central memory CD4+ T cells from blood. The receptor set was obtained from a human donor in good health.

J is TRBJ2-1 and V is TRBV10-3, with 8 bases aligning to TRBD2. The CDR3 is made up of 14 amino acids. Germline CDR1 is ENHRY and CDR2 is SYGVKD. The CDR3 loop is CAGGASGSRDEQFF. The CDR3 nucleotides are TGTGCTGGAGGGGCGAGCGGGAGTCGGGATGAGCAGTTCTTC.

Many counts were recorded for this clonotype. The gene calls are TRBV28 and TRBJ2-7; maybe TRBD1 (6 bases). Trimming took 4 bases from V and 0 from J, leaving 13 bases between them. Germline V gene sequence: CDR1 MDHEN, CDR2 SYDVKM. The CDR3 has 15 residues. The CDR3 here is CASSSHREGSYEQYF. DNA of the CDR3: TGTGCCAGCAGTTCGCACAGGGAAGGCTCCTACGAGCAGTACTTC.

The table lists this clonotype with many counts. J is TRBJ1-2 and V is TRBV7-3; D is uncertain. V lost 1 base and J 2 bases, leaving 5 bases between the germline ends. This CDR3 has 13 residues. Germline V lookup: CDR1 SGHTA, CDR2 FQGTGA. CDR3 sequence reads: CASSLNANYGYTF. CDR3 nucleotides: TGTGCCAGCAGCTTAAACGCCAACTATGGCTACACCTTC.

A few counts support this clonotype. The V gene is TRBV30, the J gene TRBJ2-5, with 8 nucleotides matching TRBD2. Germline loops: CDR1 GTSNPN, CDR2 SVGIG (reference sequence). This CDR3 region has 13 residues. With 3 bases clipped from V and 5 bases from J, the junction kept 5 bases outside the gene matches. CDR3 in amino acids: CAWSPGGVETQYF. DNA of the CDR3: TGTGCCTGGAGCCCGGGGGGGGTTGAGACCCAGTACTTC.

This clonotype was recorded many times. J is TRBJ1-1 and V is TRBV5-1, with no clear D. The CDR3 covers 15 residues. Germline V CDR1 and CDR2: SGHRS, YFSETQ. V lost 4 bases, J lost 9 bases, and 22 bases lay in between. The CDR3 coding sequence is TGCGCCAGCAGCCTAGAAAACGGGTCATCGAGGAAAGCTTTCTTT. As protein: CASSLENGSSRKAFF.

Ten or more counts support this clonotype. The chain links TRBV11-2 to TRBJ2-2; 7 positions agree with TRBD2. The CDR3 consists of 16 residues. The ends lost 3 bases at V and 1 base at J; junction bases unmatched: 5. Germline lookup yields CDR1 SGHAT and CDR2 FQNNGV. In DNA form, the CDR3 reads TGTGCCAGCAGCTTTAGGCCTAGCGGGAACACCGGGGAGCTGTTTTTT. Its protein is CASSFRPSGNTGELFF.

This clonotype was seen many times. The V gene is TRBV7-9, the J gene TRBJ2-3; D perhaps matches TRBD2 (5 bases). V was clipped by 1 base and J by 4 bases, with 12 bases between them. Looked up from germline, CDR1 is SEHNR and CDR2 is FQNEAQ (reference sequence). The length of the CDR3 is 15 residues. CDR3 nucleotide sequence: TGTGCCAGCAGCTTAGTCGGGAAATTGGCAGATACGCAGTATTTT. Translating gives CASSLVGKLADTQYF.

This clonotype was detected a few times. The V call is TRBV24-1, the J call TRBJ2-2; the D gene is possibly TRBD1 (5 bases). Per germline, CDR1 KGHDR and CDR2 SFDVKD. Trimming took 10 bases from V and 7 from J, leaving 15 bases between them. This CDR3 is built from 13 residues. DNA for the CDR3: TGTGCCACGATGGGGCCTCCGGTCGGGGAGCTGTTTTTT. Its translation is CATMGPPVGELFF.

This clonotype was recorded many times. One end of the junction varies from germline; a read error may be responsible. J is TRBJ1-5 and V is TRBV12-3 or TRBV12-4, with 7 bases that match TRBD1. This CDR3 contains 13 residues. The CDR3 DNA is TGTGCCAGCAGTGGGACAGTGGATCAACCCCAGCATTTT. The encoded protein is CASSGTVDQPQHF.

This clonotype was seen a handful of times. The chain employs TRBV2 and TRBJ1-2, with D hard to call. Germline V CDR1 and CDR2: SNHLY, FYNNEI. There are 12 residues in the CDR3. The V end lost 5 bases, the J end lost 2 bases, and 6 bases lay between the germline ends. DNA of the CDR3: TGTGCCAGCAGTTTTTTGAACTATGGCTACACCTTC. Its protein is CASSFLNYGYTF. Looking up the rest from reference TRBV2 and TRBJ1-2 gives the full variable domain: EPEVTQTPSHQVTQMGQEVILRCVPISNHLYFYWYRQILGQKVEFLVSFYNNEISEKSEIFDDQFSVERPDGSNFTLKIRSTKLEDSAMYFCASSFLNYGYTFGSGTRLTVV.

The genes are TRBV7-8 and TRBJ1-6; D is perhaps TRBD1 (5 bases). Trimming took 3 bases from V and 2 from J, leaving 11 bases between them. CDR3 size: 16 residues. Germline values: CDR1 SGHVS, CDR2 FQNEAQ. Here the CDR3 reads CASSLRGETYNSPLHF. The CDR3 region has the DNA TGTGCCAGCAGCTTGCGGGGGGAAACCTATAATTCACCCCTCCACTTT.

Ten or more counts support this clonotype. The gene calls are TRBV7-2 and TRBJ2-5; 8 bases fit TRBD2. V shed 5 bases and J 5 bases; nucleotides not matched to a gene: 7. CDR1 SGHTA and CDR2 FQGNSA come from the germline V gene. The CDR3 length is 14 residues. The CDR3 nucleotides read TGTGCCAGCAGCCCGGGGGGGCTTGGGGAGACCCAGTACTTC. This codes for CASSPGGLGETQYF.

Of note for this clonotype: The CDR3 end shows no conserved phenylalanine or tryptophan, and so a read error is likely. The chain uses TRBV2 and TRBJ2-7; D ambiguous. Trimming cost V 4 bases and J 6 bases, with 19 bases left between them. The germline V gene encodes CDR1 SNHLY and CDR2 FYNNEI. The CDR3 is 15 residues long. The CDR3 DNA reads TGTGCCAGCAGTGGTTTGGCCTTAGGGTCCCGCGAGCAGTACCTC. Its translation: CASSGLALGSREQYL.

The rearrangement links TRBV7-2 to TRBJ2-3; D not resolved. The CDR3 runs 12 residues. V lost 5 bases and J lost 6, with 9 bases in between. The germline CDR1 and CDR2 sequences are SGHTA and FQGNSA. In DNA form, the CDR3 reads TGTGCCAGCAGCGGTTTTGCTGATACGCAGTATTTT. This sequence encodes CASSGFADTQYF.

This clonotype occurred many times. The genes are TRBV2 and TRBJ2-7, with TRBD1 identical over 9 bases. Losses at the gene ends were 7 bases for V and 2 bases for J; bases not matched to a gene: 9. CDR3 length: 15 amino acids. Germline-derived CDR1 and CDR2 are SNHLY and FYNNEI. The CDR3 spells CASKGAGTGTYEQYF. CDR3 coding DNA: TGTGCCAGCAAAGGCGCCGGGACAGGGACCTACGAGCAGTACTTC.

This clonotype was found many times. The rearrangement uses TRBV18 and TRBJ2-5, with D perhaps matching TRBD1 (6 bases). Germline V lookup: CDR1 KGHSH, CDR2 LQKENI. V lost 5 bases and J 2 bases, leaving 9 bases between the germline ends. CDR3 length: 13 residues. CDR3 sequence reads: CASSLGQQETQYF. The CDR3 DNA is TGTGCCAGCTCATTAGGACAGCAAGAGACCCAGTACTTC.

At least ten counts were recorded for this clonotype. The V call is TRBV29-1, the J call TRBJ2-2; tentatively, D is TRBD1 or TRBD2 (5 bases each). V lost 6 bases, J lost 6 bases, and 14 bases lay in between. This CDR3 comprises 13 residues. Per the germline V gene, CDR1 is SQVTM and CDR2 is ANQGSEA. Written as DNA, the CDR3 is TGCAGCGTCGGGGACCTGGGGGCCGGGGAGCTGTTTTTT. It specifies CSVGDLGAGELFF.

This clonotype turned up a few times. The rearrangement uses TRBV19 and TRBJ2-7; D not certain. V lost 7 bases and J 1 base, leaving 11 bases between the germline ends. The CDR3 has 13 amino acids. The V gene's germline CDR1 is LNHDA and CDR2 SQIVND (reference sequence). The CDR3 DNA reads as TGTGCCAGTAACGACGCGTTATCCTACGAGCAGTACTTC. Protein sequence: CASNDALSYEQYF. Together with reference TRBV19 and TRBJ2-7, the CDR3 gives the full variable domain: DGGITQSPKYLFRKEGQNVTLSCEQNLNHDAMYWYRQDPGQGLRLIYYSQIVNDFQKGDIAEGYSVSREKKESFPLTVTSAQKNPTAFYLCASNDALSYEQYFGPGTRLTVT.

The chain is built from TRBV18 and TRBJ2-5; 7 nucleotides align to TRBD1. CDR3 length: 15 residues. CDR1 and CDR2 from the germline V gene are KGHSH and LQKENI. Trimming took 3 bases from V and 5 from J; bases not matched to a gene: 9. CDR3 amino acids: CASSPNRGADETQYF. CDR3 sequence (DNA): TGTGCCAGCTCACCGAACAGGGGTGCGGATGAGACCCAGTACTTC. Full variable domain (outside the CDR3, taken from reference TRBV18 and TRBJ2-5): NAGVMQNPRHLVRRRGQEARLRCSPMKGHSHVYWYRQLPEEGLKFMVYLQKENIIDESGMPKERFSAEFPKEGPSILRIQQVVRGDSAAYFCASSPNRGADETQYFGPGTRLLVL.